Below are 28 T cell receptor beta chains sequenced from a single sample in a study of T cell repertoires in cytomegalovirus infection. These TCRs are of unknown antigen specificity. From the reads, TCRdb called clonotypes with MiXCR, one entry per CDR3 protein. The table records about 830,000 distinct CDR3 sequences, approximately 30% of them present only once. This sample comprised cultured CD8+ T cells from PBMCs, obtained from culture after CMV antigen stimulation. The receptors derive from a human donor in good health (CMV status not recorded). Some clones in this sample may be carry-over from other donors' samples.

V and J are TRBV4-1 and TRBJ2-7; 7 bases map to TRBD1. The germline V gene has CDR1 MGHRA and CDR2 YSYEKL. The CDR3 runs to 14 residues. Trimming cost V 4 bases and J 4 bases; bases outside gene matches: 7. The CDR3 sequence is CASSLLPGQYEQYF. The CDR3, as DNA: TGCGCCAGCAGCCTCCTCCCGGGACAGTACGAGCAGTACTTC.

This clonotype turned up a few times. The CDR3 is CASSQERDYWNTEAFF. CDR3 nucleotides: TGCGCCAGCAGCCAAGAAAGGGACTACTGGAACACTGAAGCTTTCTTT. V is TRBV4-1 and J is TRBJ1-1; D is possibly TRBD1 (5 bases). The CDR3 runs 16 residues. Germline V gene sequence: CDR1 MGHRA, CDR2 YSYEKL. V was clipped by 0 bases and J by 1 base, with 12 bases between them.

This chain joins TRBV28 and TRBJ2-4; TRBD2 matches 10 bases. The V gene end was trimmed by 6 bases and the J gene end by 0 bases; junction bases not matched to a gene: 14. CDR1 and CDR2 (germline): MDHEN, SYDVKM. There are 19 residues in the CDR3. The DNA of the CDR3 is TGTGCCAGCAGGGGCCGCGGACTAGCGGCTGAAGGAGCCAAAAACATTCAGTACTTC. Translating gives CASRGRGLAAEGAKNIQYF.

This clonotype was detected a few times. The CDR3 sequence: CASRFLQGALRTPTDTQYF. Written as DNA, the CDR3 is TGTGCCAGCAGGTTTTTACAGGGGGCTTTAAGGACCCCCACAGATACGCAGTATTTT. This chain links TRBV2 with TRBJ2-3; 9 nucleotides agree with TRBD1. From germline, CDR1 is SNHLY and CDR2 FYNNEI. Germline trimming cut 6 bases from V and 2 bases from J; bases unmatched to any gene: 18. This CDR3 region has 19 residues.

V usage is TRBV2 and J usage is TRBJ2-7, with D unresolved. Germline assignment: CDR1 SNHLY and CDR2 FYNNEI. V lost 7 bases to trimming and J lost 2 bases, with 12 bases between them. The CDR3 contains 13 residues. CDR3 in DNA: TGTGCCAGCATAGGACCGAAACCCTACGAGCAGTACGTC. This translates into CASIGPKPYEQYV.

CDR3 sequence: CASSLGGAGLGTDTQYF. CDR3 sequence (DNA): TGTGCCAGCAGCTTAGGAGGGGCAGGGTTGGGCACAGATACGCAGTATTTT. This rearrangement joins TRBV7-4 to TRBJ2-3; D is perhaps TRBD1 or TRBD2 (5 bases each). Germline V gene data show CDR1 as SGHVT and CDR2 as SQSDAQ. The CDR3 covers 17 residues. With 1 base removed from V and 1 base from J, the gap between germline ends came to 15 bases.

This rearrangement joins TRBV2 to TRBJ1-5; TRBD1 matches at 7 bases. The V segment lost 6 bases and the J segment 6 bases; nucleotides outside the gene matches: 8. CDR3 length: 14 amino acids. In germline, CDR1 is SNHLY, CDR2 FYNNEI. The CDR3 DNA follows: TGTGCCAGCAGACCAGACAGGGACGGTCAGCCCCAGCATTTT. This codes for CASRPDRDGQPQHF.

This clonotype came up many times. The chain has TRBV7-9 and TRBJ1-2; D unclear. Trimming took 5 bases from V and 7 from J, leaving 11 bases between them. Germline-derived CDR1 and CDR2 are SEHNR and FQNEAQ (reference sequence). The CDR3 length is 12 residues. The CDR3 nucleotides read TGTGCCAGCAGCAGGGATAAGCCTGGCTACACCTTC. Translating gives CASSRDKPGYTF.

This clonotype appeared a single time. CDR3 bases: TGTGCCAGCAGCCAATCCCCCGGGACTAGCGGTACTAGCACAGATACGCAGTATTTT. It yields the protein CASSQSPGTSGTSTDTQYF. The genes are TRBV3-1 and TRBJ2-3; 11 nucleotides agree with TRBD2. V shed 2 bases, J shed 0 bases, and the junction held 10 bases outside the gene matches. Germline V gives CDR1 LGHDT, CDR2 YNNKEL (reference sequence). The CDR3 runs 19 residues.

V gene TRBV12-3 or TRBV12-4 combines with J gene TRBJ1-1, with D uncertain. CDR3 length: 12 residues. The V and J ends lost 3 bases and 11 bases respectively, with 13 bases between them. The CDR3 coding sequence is TGTGCCAGCAGTTTGCCGGTCTTAGAGGCTTTCTTT. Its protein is CASSLPVLEAFF.

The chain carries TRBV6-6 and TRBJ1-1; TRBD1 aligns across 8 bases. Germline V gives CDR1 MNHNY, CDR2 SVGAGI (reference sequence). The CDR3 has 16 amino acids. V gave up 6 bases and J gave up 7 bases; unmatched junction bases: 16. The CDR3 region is CASRLWTGREMDEAFF. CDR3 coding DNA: TGTGCCAGCAGACTCTGGACAGGGAGGGAAATGGATGAAGCTTTCTTT.

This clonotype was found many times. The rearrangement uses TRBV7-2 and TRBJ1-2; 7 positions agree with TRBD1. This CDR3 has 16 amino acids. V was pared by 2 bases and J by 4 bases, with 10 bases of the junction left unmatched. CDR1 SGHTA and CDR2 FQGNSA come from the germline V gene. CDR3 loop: CASSLIFQQGSYGYTF. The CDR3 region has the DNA TGTGCCAGCAGCTTAATCTTTCAACAGGGGAGCTATGGCTACACCTTC.

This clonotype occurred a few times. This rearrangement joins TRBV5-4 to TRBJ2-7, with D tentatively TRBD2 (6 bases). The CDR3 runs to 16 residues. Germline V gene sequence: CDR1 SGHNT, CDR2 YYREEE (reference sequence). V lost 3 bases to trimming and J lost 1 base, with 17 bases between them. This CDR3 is CASSSELASVSYEQYF. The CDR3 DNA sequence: TGTGCCAGCAGCTCCGAATTGGCTAGCGTTTCCTACGAGCAGTACTTC. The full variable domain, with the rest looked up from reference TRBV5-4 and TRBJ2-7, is ETGVTQSPTHLIKTRGQQVTLRCSSQSGHNTVSWYQQALGQGPQFIFQYYREEENGRGNFPPRFSGLQFPNYSSELNVNALELDDSALYLCASSSELASVSYEQYFGPGTRLTVT.

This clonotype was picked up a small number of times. The CDR3 sequence: CASSIKAGAPGELFF. The CDR3 nucleotides read TGTGCCAGTAGTATTAAGGCAGGTGCCCCCGGGGAGCTGTTTTTT. The rearrangement joins TRBV19 to TRBJ2-2; D gene ambiguous. V shed 3 bases and J shed 6 bases, with 14 bases lying between them. In germline, CDR1 is LNHDA, CDR2 SQIVND (reference sequence). This CDR3 is built from 15 residues. Using reference TRBV19 and TRBJ2-2 for the parts outside the CDR3, the full variable domain is DGGITQSPKYLFRKEGQNVTLSCEQNLNHDAMYWYRQDPGQGLRLIYYSQIVNDFQKGDIAEGYSVSREKKESFPLTVTSAQKNPTAFYLCASSIKAGAPGELFFGEGSRLTVL.

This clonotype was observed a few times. The CDR3 nucleotides are TGTGCCAGCAGTTCGGTAGGGGGGCGCATAGATACGCAGTATTTT. As protein: CASSSVGGRIDTQYF. The J gene is TRBJ2-3, the V gene TRBV12-3 or TRBV12-4; D may be TRBD1 or TRBD2 (6 bases each). V lost 4 bases, J lost 5 bases, and 16 bases lay in between. The CDR3 covers 15 residues.

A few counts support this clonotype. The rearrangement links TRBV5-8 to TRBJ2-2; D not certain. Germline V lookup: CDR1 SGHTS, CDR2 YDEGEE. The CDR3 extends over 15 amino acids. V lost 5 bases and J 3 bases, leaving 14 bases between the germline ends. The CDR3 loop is CASSSAKGYTGELFF. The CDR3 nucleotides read TGTGCCAGCAGTTCTGCGAAGGGTTACACCGGGGAGCTGTTTTTT.

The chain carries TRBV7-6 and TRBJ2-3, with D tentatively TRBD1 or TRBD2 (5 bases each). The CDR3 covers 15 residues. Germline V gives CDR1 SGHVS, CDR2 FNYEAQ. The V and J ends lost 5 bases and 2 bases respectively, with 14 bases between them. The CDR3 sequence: CASSPKGPNTDTQYF. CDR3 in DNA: TGTGCCAGCAGCCCAAAGGGACCAAACACAGATACGCAGTATTTT.

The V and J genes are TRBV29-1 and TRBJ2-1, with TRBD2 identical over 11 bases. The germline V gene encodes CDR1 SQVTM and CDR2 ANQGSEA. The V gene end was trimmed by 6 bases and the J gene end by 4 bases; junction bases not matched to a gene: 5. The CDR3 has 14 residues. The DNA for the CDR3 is TGCAGCGTCGAAAGACTAGCGGGATACAATGAGCAGTTCTTC. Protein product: CSVERLAGYNEQFF.

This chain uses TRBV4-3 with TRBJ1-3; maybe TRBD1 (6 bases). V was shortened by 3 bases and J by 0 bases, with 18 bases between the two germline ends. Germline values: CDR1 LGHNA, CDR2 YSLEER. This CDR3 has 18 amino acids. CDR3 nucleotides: TGCGCCAGCAGCCACAGGGGACAAGGGCCCCTCTCTGGAAACACCATATATTTT. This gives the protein CASSHRGQGPLSGNTIYF.

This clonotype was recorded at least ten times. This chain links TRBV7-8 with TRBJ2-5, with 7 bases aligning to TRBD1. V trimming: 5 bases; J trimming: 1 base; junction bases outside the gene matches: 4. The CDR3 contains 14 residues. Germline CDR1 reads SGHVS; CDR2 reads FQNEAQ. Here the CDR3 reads CASSRTGVQETQYF. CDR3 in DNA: TGTGCCAGCAGCCGAACAGGGGTCCAAGAGACCCAGTACTTC.

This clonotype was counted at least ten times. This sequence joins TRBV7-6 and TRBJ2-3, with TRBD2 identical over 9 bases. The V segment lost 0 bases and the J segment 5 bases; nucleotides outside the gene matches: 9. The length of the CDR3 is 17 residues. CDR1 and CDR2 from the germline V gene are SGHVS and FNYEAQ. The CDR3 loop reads CASSLALDSGGLDTQYF. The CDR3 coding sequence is TGTGCCAGCAGCTTAGCGCTTGATAGCGGGGGTTTAGATACGCAGTATTTT.

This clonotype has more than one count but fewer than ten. Here the CDR3 reads CASSFFGTGVQETQYF. The CDR3 bases are TGTGCCAGCAGCTTTTTCGGGACAGGGGTTCAAGAGACCCAGTACTTC. The chain couples TRBV7-6 to TRBJ2-5, with 10 bases lining up with TRBD1. The J segment lost 2 bases and the V segment lost 3 bases, leaving 6 bases of the junction unmatched. The CDR3 has 16 amino acids. Germline CDR1 is SGHVS and CDR2 is FNYEAQ. The full variable domain, in which reference TRBV7-6 and TRBJ2-5 provide the parts outside the CDR3, is GAGVSQSPRYKVTKRGQDVALRCDPISGHVSLYWYRQALGQGPEFLTYFNYEAQQDKSGLPNDRFSAERPEGSISTLTIQRTEQRDSAMYRCASSFFGTGVQETQYFGPGTRLLVL.

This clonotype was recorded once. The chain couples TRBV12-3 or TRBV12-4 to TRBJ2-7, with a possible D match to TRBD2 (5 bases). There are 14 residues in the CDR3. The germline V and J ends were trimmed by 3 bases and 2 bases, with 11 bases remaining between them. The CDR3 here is CASSFGVGPYEQYF. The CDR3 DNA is TGTGCCAGCAGTTTCGGGGTCGGCCCCTACGAGCAGTACTTC.

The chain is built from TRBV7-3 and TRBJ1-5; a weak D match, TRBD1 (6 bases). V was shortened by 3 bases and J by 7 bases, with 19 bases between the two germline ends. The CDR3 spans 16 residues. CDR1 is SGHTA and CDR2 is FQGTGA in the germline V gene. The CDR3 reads CASSLGGWEGEQPQHF. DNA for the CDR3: TGTGCCAGCAGCTTGGGCGGTTGGGAGGGGGAACAGCCCCAGCATTTT.

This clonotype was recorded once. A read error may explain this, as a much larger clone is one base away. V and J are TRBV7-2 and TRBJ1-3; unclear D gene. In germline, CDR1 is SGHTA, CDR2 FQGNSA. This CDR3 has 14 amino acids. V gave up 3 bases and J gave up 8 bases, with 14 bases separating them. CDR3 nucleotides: TGTGCCAGCAGCTTTTTGGGCCTTGGGGACACCATATATTTT. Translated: CASSFLGLGDTIYF.

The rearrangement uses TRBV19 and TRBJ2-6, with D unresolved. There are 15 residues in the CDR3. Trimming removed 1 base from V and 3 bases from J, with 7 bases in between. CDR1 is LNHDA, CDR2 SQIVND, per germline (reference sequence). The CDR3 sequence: CASSIATYGANVLTF. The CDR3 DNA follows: TGTGCCAGTAGTATAGCAACTTATGGGGCCAACGTCCTGACTTTC.

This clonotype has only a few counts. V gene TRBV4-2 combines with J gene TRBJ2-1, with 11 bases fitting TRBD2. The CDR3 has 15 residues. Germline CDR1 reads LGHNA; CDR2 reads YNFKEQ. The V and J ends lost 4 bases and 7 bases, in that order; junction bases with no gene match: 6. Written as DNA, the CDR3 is TGTGCCAGCAGCCGCACTAGCGGGGGTGAGAATGAGCAGTTCTTC. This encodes CASSRTSGGENEQFF.

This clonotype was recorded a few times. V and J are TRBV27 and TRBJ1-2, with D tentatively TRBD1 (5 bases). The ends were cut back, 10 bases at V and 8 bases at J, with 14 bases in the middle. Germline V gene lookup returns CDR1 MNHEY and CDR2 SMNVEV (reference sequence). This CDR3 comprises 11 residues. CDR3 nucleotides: TGTGCCACCGGAGAGGGGAACGGCTACACCTTC. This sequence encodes CATGEGNGYTF.